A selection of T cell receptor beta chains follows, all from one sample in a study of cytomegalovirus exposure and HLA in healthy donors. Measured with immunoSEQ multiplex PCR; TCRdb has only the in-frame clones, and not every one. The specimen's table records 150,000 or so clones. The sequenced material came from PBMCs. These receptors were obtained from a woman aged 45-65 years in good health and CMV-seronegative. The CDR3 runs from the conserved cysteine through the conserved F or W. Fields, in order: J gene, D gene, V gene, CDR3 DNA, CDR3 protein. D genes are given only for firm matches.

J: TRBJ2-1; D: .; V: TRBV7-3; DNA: TGTGCCAGCAGCTCAAGAACGGGAGACTCCTACAATGAGCAGTTCTTC; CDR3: CASSSRTGDSYNEQFF
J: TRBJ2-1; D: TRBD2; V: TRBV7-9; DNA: TGTGCCAGCAGGGCCTCGCTAGCGGGAGACGATGAGCAGTTCTTC; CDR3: CASRASLAGDDEQFF
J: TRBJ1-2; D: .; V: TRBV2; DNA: TGTGCCAGCAGTCCCGACAGCAACTATGGCTACACCTTC; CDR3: CASSPDSNYGYTF
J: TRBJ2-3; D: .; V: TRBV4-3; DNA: TGCGCCAGCAGAGAAAGGAGGGGGGGAGATACGCAGTATTTT; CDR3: CASRERRGGDTQYF
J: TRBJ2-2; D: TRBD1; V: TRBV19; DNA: TGTGCCAGTAGCGGGACAGGGAGAACCGGGGAGCTGTTTTTT; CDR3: CASSGTGRTGELFF
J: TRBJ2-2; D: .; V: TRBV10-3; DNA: TGTGCCATCAGTGGAGACAGAATAAACACCGGGGAGCTGTTTTTT; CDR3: CAISGDRINTGELFF
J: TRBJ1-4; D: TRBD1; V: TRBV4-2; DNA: TGTGCCAGCAGCCAAGATAGCGCAGGGGGCGCAGCGGGAGAAAAACTGTTTTTT; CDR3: CASSQDSAGGAAGEKLFF
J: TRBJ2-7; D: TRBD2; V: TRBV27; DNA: TGTGCCAGCAGAGGGTATAGCGGGAGAGGAATGATCTACGAGCAGTACTTC; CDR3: CASRGYSGRGMIYEQYF
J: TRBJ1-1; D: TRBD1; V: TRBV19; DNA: TGTGCCAGTAGTGTTGACCAGGGGGGCACTGAAGCTTTCTTT; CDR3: CASSVDQGGTEAFF
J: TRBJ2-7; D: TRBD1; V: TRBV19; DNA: TGTGCCAGTAGTGAACTCAGGGACAGCTTCTACGAGCAGTACTTC; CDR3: CASSELRDSFYEQYF
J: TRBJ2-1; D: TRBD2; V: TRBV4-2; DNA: TGTGCCAGCAGCCAAGAACTAGCGTCCGATGAGCAGTTCTTC; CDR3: CASSQELASDEQFF
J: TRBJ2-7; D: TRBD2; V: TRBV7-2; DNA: TGTGCCAGCAGCTTAGCAGGGGGTAGCGGGACCTACGAGCAGTACTTC; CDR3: CASSLAGGSGTYEQYF
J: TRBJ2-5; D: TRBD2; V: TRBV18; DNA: TGTGCCAGCTCACCAGGACTAGCGGCTGAGACCCAGTACTTC; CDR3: CASSPGLAAETQYF
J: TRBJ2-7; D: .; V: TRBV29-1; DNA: TGCAGCGTTGTGACTGGGCACCCCGGGGGTGAGCAGTACTTC; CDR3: CSVVTGHPGGEQYF
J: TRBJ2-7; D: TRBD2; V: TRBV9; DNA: TGTGCCAGCAGCGTAACCGGACTAGGGACCTACGAGCAGTACTTC; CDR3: CASSVTGLGTYEQYF
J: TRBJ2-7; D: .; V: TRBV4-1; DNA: TGCGCCAGCAGCCCCGACAGGCTCTACGAGCAGTACTTC; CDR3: CASSPDRLYEQYF
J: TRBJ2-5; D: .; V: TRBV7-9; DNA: TGTGCCAGCAGCTCTCCCTTGACGGGTTACTCGGAGACCCAGTACTTC; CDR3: CASSSPLTGYSETQYF
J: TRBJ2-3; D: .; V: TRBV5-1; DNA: TGCGCCAGCAGCTTGGCCGGGCAGGGTCCAGATACGCAGTATTTT; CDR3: CASSLAGQGPDTQYF
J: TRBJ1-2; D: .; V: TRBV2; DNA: TGTGCCAGCCTTATATATCGGACAGTTCCGCTCTTTAACTATGGCTACACCTTC; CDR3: CASLIYRTVPLFNYGYTF
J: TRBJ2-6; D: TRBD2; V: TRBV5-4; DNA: TGTGCCAGCAGCTTGCGGCGGGGGGGCTCTGGGGCCAACGTCCTGACTTTC; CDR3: CASSLRRGGSGANVLTF
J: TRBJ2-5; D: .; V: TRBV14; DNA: TGTGCCAGCCCGTCAGGGAGCGGGGAGACCCAGTACTTC; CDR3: CASPSGSGETQYF
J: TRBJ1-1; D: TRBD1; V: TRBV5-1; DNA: TGCGCCAGCAGCCCTCGACAGGGGGCGCGAAACACTGAAGCTTTCTTT; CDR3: CASSPRQGARNTEAFF
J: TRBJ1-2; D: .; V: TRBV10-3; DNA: TGTGCCATCAGTGAGTCGGGCAGTAGTCGCTACACCTTC; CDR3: CAISESGSSRYTF
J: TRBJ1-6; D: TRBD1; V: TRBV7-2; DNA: TGTGCCAGCAGCTCAGGACAGGAAAGGGCCCTCCACTTT; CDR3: CASSSGQERALHF
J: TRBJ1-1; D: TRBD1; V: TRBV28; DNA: TGTGCCAGCGTCTCATGGGCAGGGGGCTTGGCTTTCTTT; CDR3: CASVSWAGGLAFF
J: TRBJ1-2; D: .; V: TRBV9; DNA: TGTGCCAGCAGCGTAGGGCCGCTAGGCAAGGATGGCTACACCTTC; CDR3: CASSVGPLGKDGYTF
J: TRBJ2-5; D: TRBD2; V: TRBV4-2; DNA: TGTGCCAGCAGCCAAGAAGTCATTGCTAGCGGGGGGCGTTGGTACCAAGAGACCCAGTACTTC; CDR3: CASSQEVIASGGRWYQETQYF
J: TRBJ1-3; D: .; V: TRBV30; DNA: TGTGCCTGGAGTTCTGGCCAGGGAAACACCATATATTTT; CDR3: CAWSSGQGNTIYF
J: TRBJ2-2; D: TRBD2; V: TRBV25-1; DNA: TGTGCCAGCAGTGTACTAGCGGGGGCTTCGAACACCGGGGAGCTGTTTTTT; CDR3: CASSVLAGASNTGELFF
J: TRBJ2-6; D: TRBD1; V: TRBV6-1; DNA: TGTGCCAGCAGTGAGAGCCGGGACAGGGAGTTAGCTGGGGCCAACGTCCTGACTTTC; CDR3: CASSESRDRELAGANVLTF
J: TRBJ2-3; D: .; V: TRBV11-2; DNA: TGTGCCAGCAGCTTTGGGCTCACAGATACGCAGTATTTT; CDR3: CASSFGLTDTQYF
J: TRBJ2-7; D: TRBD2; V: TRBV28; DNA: TGTGCCAGCAGTTTAGTAGCGGGAAGCTACTTC; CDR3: CASSLVAGSYF
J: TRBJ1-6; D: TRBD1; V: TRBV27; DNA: TGTGCCAGCAGTTTTCTACCCCCGGACAGGGTGAATTCACCCCTCCACTTT; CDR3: CASSFLPPDRVNSPLHF
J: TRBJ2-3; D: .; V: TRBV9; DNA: TGTGCCAGCAGCGTCCAGGCTAGCACAGATACGCAGTATTTT; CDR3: CASSVQASTDTQYF
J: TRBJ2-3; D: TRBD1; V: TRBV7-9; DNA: TGTGCCAGCAGCTACGGACAGGGGTTTACAGATACGCAGTATTTT; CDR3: CASSYGQGFTDTQYF
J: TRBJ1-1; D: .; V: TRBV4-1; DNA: TGCGCCAGCAGCCATTATGGCGGGGTCGACACTGAAGCTTTCTTT; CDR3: CASSHYGGVDTEAFF
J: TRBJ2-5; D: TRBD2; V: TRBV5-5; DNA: TGTGCCAGCAGCAGAGGGACTAGCTCCGAGACCCAGTACTTC; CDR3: CASSRGTSSETQYF
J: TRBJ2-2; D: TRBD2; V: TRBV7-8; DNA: TGTGCCAGCAGCTCCCAGCCCTCGCCGGGACTAGCGGGGGGCCACGGGGAGCTGTTTTTT; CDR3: CASSSQPSPGLAGGHGELFF
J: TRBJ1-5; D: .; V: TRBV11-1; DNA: TGTGCCCGACGGAGGGAAAAGATGGATCAGCCCCAGCATTTT; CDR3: CARRREKMDQPQHF
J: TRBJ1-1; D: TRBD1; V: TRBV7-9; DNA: TGTGCCAGCAGATGGGACAGGGGGAGGAACACTGAAGCTTTCTTT; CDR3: CASRWDRGRNTEAFF
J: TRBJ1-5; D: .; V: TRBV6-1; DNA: TGTGCCAGCAGTGGAGGGATCCAGCCCCAGCATTTT; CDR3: CASSGGIQPQHF
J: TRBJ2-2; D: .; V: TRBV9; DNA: TGTGCCAGCAGCGTTCGGACAGCGAACACCGGGGAGCTGTTTTTT; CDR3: CASSVRTANTGELFF
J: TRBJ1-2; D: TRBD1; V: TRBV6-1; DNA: TGTGCCAGCAGTAGAGACCGGACAGGGGGTAGAGACTACACCTTC; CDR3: CASSRDRTGGRDYTF
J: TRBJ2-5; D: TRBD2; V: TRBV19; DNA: TGTGCCAGTGGGGGGCTAGCGGGGCAAGAGACCCAGTACTTC; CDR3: CASGGLAGQETQYF
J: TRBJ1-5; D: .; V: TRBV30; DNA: TGTGCCTGCGGTGGGGGGATTCCTAAAAGCAATCAGCCCCAGCATTTT; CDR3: CACGGGIPKSNQPQHF
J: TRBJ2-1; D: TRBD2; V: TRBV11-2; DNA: TGTGCCAGCAGCCGACAGGCCCTAGCGGGAGATCGGAATGAGCAGTTCTTC; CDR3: CASSRQALAGDRNEQFF
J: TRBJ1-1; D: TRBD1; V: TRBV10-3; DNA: TGTGCCATCAGTGAGCTGGGGGACAGCACTGAAGCTTTCTTT; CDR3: CAISELGDSTEAFF
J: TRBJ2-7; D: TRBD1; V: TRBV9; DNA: TGTGCCAGCAGCGAGGGGGCAGACACGGCCTACGAGCAGTACTTC; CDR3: CASSEGADTAYEQYF